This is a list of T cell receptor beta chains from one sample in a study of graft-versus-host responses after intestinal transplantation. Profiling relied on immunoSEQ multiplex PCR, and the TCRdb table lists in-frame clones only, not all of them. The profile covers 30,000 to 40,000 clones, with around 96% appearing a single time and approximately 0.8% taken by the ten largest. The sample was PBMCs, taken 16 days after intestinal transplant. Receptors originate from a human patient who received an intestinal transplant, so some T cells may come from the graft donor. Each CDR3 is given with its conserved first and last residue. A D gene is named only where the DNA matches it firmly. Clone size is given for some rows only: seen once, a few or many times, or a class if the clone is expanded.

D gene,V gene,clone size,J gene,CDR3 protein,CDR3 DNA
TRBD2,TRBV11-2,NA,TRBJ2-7,CASSANLAGANYEQYF,TGTGCCAGCAGCGCCAACCTAGCGGGAGCCAACTACGAGCAGTACTTC
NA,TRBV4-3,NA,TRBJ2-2,CASSQEGLSGGELFF,TGCGCCAGCAGCCAAGAAGGGTTGTCTGGCGGGGAGCTGTTTTTT
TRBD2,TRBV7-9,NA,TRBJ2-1,CASSLLAGDNEQFF,TGTGCCAGCAGCTTACTAGCGGGAGACAATGAGCAGTTCTTC
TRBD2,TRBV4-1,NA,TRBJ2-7,CASSLSGGKYEQYF,TGCGCCAGCAGCCTTAGCGGGGGGAAATACGAGCAGTACTTC
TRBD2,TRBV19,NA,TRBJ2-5,CASSIQGGETQYF,TGTGCCAGTAGTATCCAGGGAGGGGAGACCCAGTACTTC
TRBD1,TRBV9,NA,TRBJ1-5,CASSAGTGGYQPQHF,TGTGCCAGCAGCGCCGGGACAGGGGGCTATCAGCCCCAGCATTTT
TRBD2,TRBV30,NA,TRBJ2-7,CAWNPGGGGEQYF,TGTGCCTGGAACCCGGGAGGGGGTGGGGAGCAGTACTTC
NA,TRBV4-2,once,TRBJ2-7,CASSQDDGSPSTYEQYF,TGTGCCAGCAGCCAAGACGACGGGAGCCCCTCAACCTACGAGCAGTACTTC
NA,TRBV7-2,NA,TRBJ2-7,CASSTPPGEQYF,TGTGCCAGCAGCACTCCTCCGGGGGAGCAGTACTTC
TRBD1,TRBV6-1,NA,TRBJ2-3,CASSERVTGGTDTQYF,TGTGCCAGCAGTGAACGTGTCACAGGGGGCACAGATACGCAGTATTTT
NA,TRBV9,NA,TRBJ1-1,CASSVGTSSTPAQAFF,TGTGCCAGCAGCGTAGGGACATCTAGTACTCCGGCACAAGCTTTCTTT
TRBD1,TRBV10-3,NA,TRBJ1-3,CAISEGTGGTLSPFGGGNTIYF,TGTGCCATCAGTGAAGGGACAGGGGGAACGCTCTCTCCCTTCGGGGGCGGAAACACCATATATTTT
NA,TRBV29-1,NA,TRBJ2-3,CSVEDQGSRQPADFDTQYF,TGCAGCGTTGAAGATCAAGGTTCCCGACAGCCCGCCGACTTCGATACGCAGTATTTT
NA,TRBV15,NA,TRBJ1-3,CATSRDLDGNTIYF,TGTGCCACCAGCAGAGATCTGGATGGAAACACCATATATTTT
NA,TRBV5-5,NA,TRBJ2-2,CASSLVPALGAGELFF,TGTGCCAGCAGCTTGGTGCCAGCCTTAGGAGCCGGGGAGCTGTTTTTT
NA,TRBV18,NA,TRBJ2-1,CASSEAGGYNEQFF,TGTGCCAGCTCAGAGGCCGGGGGCTACAATGAGCAGTTCTTC
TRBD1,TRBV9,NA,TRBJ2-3,CASSVAGQGRYTQYF,TGTGCCAGCAGCGTAGCCGGACAGGGGCGGTATACGCAGTATTTT
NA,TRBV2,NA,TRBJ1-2,CASSEALLPLYYGYTF,TGTGCCAGCAGTGAAGCGCTTCTCCCCCTTTACTATGGCTACACCTTC
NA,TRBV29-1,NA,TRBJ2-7,CSVGGGLEQYF,TGCAGCGTTGGGGGGGGGCTCGAGCAGTACTTC
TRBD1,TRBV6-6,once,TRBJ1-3,CASSLLDRSGNTIYF,TGTGCCAGCAGCCTCCTGGACAGGTCGGGAAACACCATATATTTT
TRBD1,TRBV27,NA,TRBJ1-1,CASSLATGDGTEAFF,TGTGCCAGCAGTTTAGCGACAGGGGATGGCACTGAAGCTTTCTTT
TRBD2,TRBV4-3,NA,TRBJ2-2,CASSQESLAGFLVAGELFF,TGCGCCAGCAGCCAAGAATCACTAGCGGGATTTTTGGTAGCCGGGGAGCTGTTTTTT
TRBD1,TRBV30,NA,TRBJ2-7,CACTGWTGVQGQYF,TGTGCCTGCACGGGCTGGACAGGGGTCCAGGGGCAGTACTTC
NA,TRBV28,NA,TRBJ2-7,CASSPRRRAGAPYEQYF,TGTGCCAGCAGTCCTCGACGGAGAGCAGGGGCCCCCTACGAGCAGTACTTC
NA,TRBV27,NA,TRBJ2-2,CASSLGTPGELFF,TGTGCCAGCAGTTTGGGGACACCCGGGGAGCTGTTTTTT
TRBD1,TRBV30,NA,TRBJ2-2,CAWAGQATTGELFF,TGTGCCTGGGCGGGACAGGCGACCACCGGGGAGCTGTTTTTT
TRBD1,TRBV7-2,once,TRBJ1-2,CASRDRVRGYTF,TGTGCCAGCAGGGACAGGGTTCGTGGCTACACCTTC
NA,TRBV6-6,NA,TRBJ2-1,CASSYSQGSGNEQFF,TGTGCCAGCAGTTATTCACAAGGGTCCGGGAATGAGCAGTTCTTC
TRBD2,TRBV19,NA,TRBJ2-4,CASSLGLAGVAKNIQYF,TGTGCCAGTAGTTTGGGACTAGCGGGTGTAGCCAAAAACATTCAGTACTTC
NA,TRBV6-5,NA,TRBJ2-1,CASSSRGGGSYNEQFF,TGTGCCAGCAGTTCCCGCGGCGGTGGCTCCTACAATGAGCAGTTCTTC
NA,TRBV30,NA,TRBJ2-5,CAWSVGGGDFRKETQYF,TGTGCCTGGAGTGTAGGGGGAGGGGACTTTAGGAAAGAGACCCAGTACTTC